One TCR beta chain is described in this entry. Its antigen is not known. These data come from a study of shared clonotypes between healthy human individuals. Study as a whole: Every donor yielded three CD4 naive, three CD4 memory, two CD8 naive and one CD8 memory plate. General study points: Despite large depth, rarefaction showed incomplete sorted-subset sequencing.

The CDR3 has 12 residues. V lost 5 bases, J lost 2 bases, and 7 bases lay in between. The germline gives CDR1 SNHLY, CDR2 FYNNEI. Splitting of each subset's genomic DNA was done evenly across several immunoSEQ plates. Replicate PCRs from sorted subsets contained around 190 ng DNA, which is roughly 30,000 T cell genomes. This table comes from immunoSEQ multiplex PCR, and its TCRdb copy is limited to in-frame clones, with some not included. The table lists almost 750,000 clones, roughly 72% of them singletons. This chain connects TRBV2 to TRBJ2-7; D call uncertain. Sequences were obtained from memory CD4+ T cells sorted from blood. As to subset: CD45RA-negative fraction. The sequence was collected from a woman aged 25-40 years in good health. The CDR3 reads CASSFNAYEQYF. DNA of the CDR3: TGTGCCAGCAGTTTTAACGCCTACGAGCAGTACTTC.